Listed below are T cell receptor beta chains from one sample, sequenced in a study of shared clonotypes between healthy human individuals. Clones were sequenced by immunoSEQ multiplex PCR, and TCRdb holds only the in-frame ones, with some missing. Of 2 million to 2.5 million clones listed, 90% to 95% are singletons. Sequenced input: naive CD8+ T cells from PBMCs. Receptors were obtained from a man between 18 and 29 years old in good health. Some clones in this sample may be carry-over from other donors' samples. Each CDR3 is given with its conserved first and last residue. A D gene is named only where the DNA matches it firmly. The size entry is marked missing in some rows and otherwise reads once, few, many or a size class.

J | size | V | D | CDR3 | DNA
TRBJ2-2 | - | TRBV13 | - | CASSSGLLNTGELFF | TGTGCCAGCAGCTCGGGACTCCTGAACACCGGGGAGCTGTTTTTT
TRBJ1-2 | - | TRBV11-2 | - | CASSLGHLYGYTF | TGTGCCAGCAGCTTAGGTCACCTCTATGGCTACACCTTC
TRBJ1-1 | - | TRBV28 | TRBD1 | CASSFINRGDTEAFF | TGTGCCAGCAGTTTTATTAACAGGGGGGACACTGAAGCTTTCTTT
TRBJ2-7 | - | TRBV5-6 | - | CASSPGHPYEQYF | TGTGCCAGCAGCCCAGGACACCCCTACGAGCAGTACTTC
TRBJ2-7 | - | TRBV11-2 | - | CASSLRFREHPYEQYF | TGTGCCAGCAGCTTAAGGTTCCGGGAGCACCCCTACGAGCAGTACTTC
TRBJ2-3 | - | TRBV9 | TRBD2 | CASSEGLAVPDTQYF | TGTGCCAGCAGCGAGGGACTAGCGGTCCCAGATACGCAGTATTTT
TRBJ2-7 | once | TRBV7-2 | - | CASSFSGTPYEQYF | TGTGCCAGCAGCTTCTCCGGGACCCCCTACGAGCAGTACTTC
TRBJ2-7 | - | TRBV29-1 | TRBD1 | CSVEDSGTGYEQYF | TGCAGCGTTGAAGACTCTGGGACAGGTTACGAGCAGTACTTC
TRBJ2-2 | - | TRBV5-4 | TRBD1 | CASSGTDRGPTGELFF | TGTGCCAGCAGCGGGACGGACAGGGGGCCGACCGGGGAGCTGTTTTTT
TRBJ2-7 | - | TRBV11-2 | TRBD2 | CASSLEGGRLHEQYF | TGTGCCAGCAGCTTAGAGGGGGGGAGATTACACGAGCAGTACTTC
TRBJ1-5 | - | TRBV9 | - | CASSVGQGPQPQHF | TGTGCCAGCAGCGTAGGGCAGGGACCTCAGCCCCAGCATTTT
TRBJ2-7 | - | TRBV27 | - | CASSPLGTPFYEQYF | TGTGCCAGCAGTCCCCTGGGGACTCCCTTCTACGAGCAGTACTTC
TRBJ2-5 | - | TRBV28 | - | CASSFDAGSQYF | TGTGCCAGCAGTTTTGACGCGGGTTCCCAGTACTTC
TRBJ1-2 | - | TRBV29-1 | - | CSARDGTNYGYTF | TGCAGCGCCCGGGACGGCACTAACTATGGCTACACCTTC
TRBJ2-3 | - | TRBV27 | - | CASSLWGPLRADTQYF | TGTGCCAGCAGTTTATGGGGACCTTTAAGGGCAGATACGCAGTATTTT
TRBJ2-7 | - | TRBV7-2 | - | CASSYRVIQGEQYF | TGTGCCAGCAGCTACCGGGTCATTCAGGGGGAGCAGTACTTC
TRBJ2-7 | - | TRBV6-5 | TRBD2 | CASSIAGGFEQYF | TGTGCCAGCAGTATAGCGGGAGGGTTCGAGCAGTACTTC
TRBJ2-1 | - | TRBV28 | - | CASSLIFFDEQFF | TGTGCCAGCAGTTTAATTTTTTTCGATGAGCAGTTCTTC
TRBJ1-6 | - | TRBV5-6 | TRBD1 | CASSPAGGSPLHF | TGTGCCAGCAGCCCCGCAGGGGGTTCACCCCTCCACTTT
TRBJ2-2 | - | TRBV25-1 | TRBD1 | CASSEYDRGYHGELFF | TGTGCCAGCAGTGAATATGACAGGGGATATCACGGGGAGCTGTTTTTT
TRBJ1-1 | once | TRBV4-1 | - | CASSQAEGWTEAFF | TGCGCCAGCAGCCAAGCGGAGGGGTGGACTGAAGCTTTCTTT
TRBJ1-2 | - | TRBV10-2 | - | CASTAPPVSGGYTF | TGCGCCAGCACCGCTCCCCCCGTCTCGGGCGGCTACACCTTC
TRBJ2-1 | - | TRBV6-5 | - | CASSYFRDTFEQFF | TGTGCCAGCAGTTACTTCCGGGACACGTTTGAGCAGTTCTTC
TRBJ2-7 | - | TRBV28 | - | CASSPLLEQYF | TGTGCCAGCAGCCCCCTTTTGGAGCAGTACTTC
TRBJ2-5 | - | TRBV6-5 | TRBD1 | CASSYSGQGGETQYF | TGTGCCAGCAGTTATTCGGGACAGGGAGGGGAGACCCAGTACTTC
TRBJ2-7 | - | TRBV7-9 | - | CASSSGTYEQYF | TGTGCCAGCAGTTCAGGGACCTACGAGCAGTACTTC
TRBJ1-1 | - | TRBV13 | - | CASSPEGSKGNTEAFF | TGTGCCAGCAGCCCCGAGGGATCAAAGGGGAACACTGAAGCTTTCTTT
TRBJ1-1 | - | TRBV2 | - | CASSEALGRGPEAFF | TGTGCCAGCAGTGAAGCACTTGGTCGGGGGCCTGAAGCTTTCTTT
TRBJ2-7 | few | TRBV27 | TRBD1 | CASSFGTAYEQYF | TGTGCCAGCAGTTTCGGGACAGCCTACGAGCAGTACTTC
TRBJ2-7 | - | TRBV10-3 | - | CAINVDGTSSYEQYF | TGTGCCATCAATGTGGACGGGACGAGCTCCTACGAGCAGTACTTC
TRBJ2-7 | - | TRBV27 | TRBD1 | CASSSAQGTHAYEQYF | TGTGCCAGCAGTTCTGCACAGGGGACCCACGCCTACGAGCAGTACTTC
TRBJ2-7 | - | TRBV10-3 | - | CAISETTGGYEQYF | TGTGCCATCAGTGAGACGACAGGAGGCTACGAGCAGTACTTC
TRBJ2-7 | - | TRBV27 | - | CASSYGFAYEQYF | TGTGCCAGCAGTTACGGTTTTGCGTACGAGCAGTACTTC
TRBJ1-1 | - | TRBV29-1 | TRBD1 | CSVAGQGVNTEAFF | TGCAGCGTTGCCGGACAGGGGGTGAACACTGAAGCTTTCTTT
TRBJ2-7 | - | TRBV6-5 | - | CASSYRESSYEQYF | TGTGCCAGCAGTTACCGAGAGAGCTCCTACGAGCAGTACTTC
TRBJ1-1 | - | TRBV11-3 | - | CASTLDLRSEAFF | TGTGCCAGCACCCTAGATCTTCGTTCTGAAGCTTTCTTT
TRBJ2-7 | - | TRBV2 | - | CASSGRVMVYEQYF | TGTGCCAGCAGTGGCAGGGTTATGGTCTACGAGCAGTACTTC
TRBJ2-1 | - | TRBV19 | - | CASGQRAGLFEQFF | TGTGCCAGTGGCCAGAGGGCGGGATTATTTGAGCAGTTCTTC
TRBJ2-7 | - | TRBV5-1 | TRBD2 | CASTLAGGRYEQYF | TGCGCCAGCACCCTAGCGGGAGGACGCTACGAGCAGTACTTC
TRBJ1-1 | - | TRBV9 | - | CASSVADGNTEAFF | TGTGCCAGCAGCGTAGCCGACGGGAACACTGAAGCTTTCTTT
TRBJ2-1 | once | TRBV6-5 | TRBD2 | CASAEREGDEQFF | TGTGCCAGCGCGGAGCGGGAGGGTGATGAGCAGTTCTTC
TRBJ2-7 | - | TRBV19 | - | CASSKSRFGYEQYF | TGTGCCAGTTCGAAAAGTAGATTCGGCTACGAGCAGTACTTC
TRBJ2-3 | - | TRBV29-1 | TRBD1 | CSVWTGPDTQYF | TGCAGCGTTTGGACAGGACCAGATACGCAGTATTTT
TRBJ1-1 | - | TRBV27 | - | CASSLSPNTEAFF | TGTGCCAGCAGCCTCTCCCCGAACACTGAAGCTTTCTTT
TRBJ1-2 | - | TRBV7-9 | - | CASSLALEGGYTF | TGTGCCAGCAGCTTGGCTCTTGAGGGCGGCTACACCTTC
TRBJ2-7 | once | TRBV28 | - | CASSPGTPYEQYF | TGTGCCAGCAGCCCCGGGACCCCCTACGAGCAGTACTTC
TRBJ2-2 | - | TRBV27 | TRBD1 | CAIKQGDTGELFF | TGCGCCATCAAACAGGGGGACACCGGGGAGCTGTTTTTT
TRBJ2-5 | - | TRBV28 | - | CASSLGWETQYF | TGTGCCAGCAGTTTAGGCTGGGAGACCCAGTACTTC
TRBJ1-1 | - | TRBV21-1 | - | CASHHGETEAFF | TGTGCCAGCCACCACGGGGAAACTGAAGCTTTCTTT
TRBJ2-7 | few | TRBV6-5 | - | CASSYSTGSSYEQYF | TGTGCCAGCAGTTACTCGACGGGGAGCTCCTACGAGCAGTACTTC
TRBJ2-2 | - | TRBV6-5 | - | CASSYSGTGELFF | TGTGCCAGCAGTTACTCCGGCACCGGGGAGCTGTTTTTT
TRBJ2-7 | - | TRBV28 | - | CASSLQGSSYEQYF | TGTGCCAGCAGTTTGCAGGGTAGCTCCTACGAGCAGTACTTC
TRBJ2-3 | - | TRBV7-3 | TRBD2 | CASSWTALAGVTDTQYF | TGTGCCAGCAGCTGGACGGCTCTAGCGGGCGTCACAGATACGCAGTATTTT
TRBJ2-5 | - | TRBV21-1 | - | CASSKGIETQYF | TGTGCCAGCAGCAAAGGGATTGAGACCCAGTACTTC